The rows below give T cell receptor beta chains drawn from one sample of a study of cytomegalovirus exposure and HLA in healthy donors. Some clones are missing from TCRdb's copy, which holds only in-frame ones; the method was immunoSEQ multiplex PCR. The sample includes roughly 140,000 clones, roughly 80% of them seen just once. The sample was PBMCs. The source of these receptors is a man between 35 and 55 years old in good health and CMV-seronegative. CDR3s include the opening cysteine and the closing phenylalanine or tryptophan. Some rows mark clone size as missing; the rest say once, few, many or name a class of expanded clone.

abundance	v_gene	CDR3aa
once	TRBV5-1	CASSKGLAGVITDTQYF
NA	TRBV6-5	CASSSQAYEAFF
NA	TRBV5-6	CASSVTGNSYEQYF
NA	TRBV6-5	CASSQQRQGTWGYTF
NA	TRBV5-6	CASSLSGQGLDTQYF
NA	TRBV28	CASSLDDRDYGYTF
NA	TRBV11-2	CASTITGGVRAEAFF
NA	TRBV10-2	CASSAGQQETQYF
NA	TRBV7-2	CASSPRTAVNQPQHF
once	TRBV6-1	CASSEAPGGNQPQHF
NA	TRBV5-1	CASSLALLLAGNTDTQYF
NA	TRBV9	CASSVGSLRETQYF
NA	TRBV12-5	CASGLIGAETQYF
NA	TRBV18	CASSPGAPDGYTF
NA	TRBV5-1	CASSPVLAGDLSYEQYF
NA	TRBV7-6	CASSLGGPFSGELFF
NA	TRBV7-3	CASSRAGGRVDTQYF
few	TRBV5-6	CASSLVAGPSINYGYTF
NA	TRBV28	CASSGLGGRWNEQFF
NA	TRBV5-7	CASSLKQGVSHYEQYF
NA	TRBV19	CASSEGIALGGYTF
NA	TRBV18	CASSPRTGDSNQPQHF
NA	TRBV6-4	CASSQTGRGEKLFF
NA	TRBV28	CASPPLAGMNTEAFF
NA	TRBV15	CATSRAGTGDAITDTQYF
NA	TRBV19	CASWDRGYQPQHF
NA	TRBV5-1	CASSLDGRGRGANVLTF
NA	TRBV27	CASSFGRGSDQYF
NA	TRBV10-2	CAGSDSASGNGGTQYF
NA	TRBV7-2	CASTTSRTTNYGYTF
few	TRBV6-1	CASSERTGSYGYTF
NA	TRBV9	CASSVDRVSSGNTIYF
NA	TRBV18	CASSQQEMNTEAFF
few	TRBV29-1	CSTRTGLNTEAFF
NA	TRBV6-1	CASSERPSENTEAFF
NA	TRBV29-1	CSVSGTSTDTQYF
few	TRBV29-1	CSVERGSTEAFF
NA	TRBV7-8	CASSLGLASGGYTDTQYF
NA	TRBV30	CAWSREDYGYTF
NA	TRBV27	CASGQGTNEKLFF
NA	TRBV5-1	CASSMTGQYRYTF
NA	TRBV7-2	CASSPRGTTYNSPLHF
NA	TRBV27	CASSFSLSQDSPNEKLFF
NA	TRBV19	CASRPGTGKNTEAFF
NA	TRBV5-5	CASRLGQRNEKLFF
NA	TRBV6-5	CASSYSPGGNYGYTF
NA	TRBV4-3	CASSPPGLDEQFF
NA	TRBV6-5	CASTSGGNDEQYF
NA	TRBV30	CAWSLGLAVDEQFF
NA	TRBV2	CASSLRGGQMNSNQPQHF
once	TRBV18	CASSPGLVSGANVLTF
NA	TRBV5-1	CASSPTTGANTEAFF
NA	TRBV5-1	CASSRGGLANVLTF